Listed here are 18 T cell receptor beta chains from one sample, sequenced in a study of OX40 agonist ivuxolimab in advanced cancers. Clones were read by immunoSEQ multiplex PCR, and TCRdb kept only the in-frame ones, dropping some. In the table there are some 39,000 clones, around four fifths of which are singletons. The source material was CD4+ or CD8+ T cells sorted from blood, sampled in a trial of the OX40 agonist ivuxolimab. These receptors were collected from an adult with an advanced solid tumor such as melanoma, head and neck, liver or kidney cancer.

The CDR3 DNA reads TGTGCCAGCAGCAGAGACAGTGACTACGAGCAGTACGTC. It translates to CASSRDSDYEQYV. This chain connects TRBV7-8 to TRBJ2-7, with a tentative D call TRBD1 (5 bases). Germline V gives CDR1 SGHVS, CDR2 FQNEAQ. Trimming stripped 5 bases from V and 3 bases from J, with 11 bases between. The CDR3 has 13 amino acids.

This chain connects TRBV27 to TRBJ2-2, with D possibly being TRBD1 (6 bases). Germline V gives CDR1 MNHEY, CDR2 SMNVEV (reference sequence). The CDR3 loop spans 16 amino acids. V was cut by 0 bases and J by 3 bases, with 11 bases left in between. Here the CDR3 reads CASSLSTGYDTGELFF. The CDR3 DNA is TGTGCCAGCAGTTTATCTACAGGGTACGACACCGGGGAGCTGTTTTTT.

On this clone: The identical CDR3 is also encoded by other nucleotide sequences in the sample. The chain uses TRBV5-1 and TRBJ2-7; D is perhaps TRBD2 (5 bases). CDR3 size: 15 residues. Germline values: CDR1 SGHRS, CDR2 YFSETQ. Trimming shortened V by 0 bases and J by 2 bases, and 12 bases separated the two germline ends. The CDR3 nucleotides are TGCGCCAGCAGCTTGGCCGGAGGCTCAACCTACGAGCAGTACTTC. It translates to CASSLAGGSTYEQYF.

The CDR3 coding sequence is TGTGCCAGCAGCACACCTCCCGGTAGTGGCACAGATACGCAGTATTTT. Protein product: CASSTPPGSGTDTQYF. The V and J genes are TRBV7-3 and TRBJ2-3; D uncertain. CDR3 length: 16 residues. Trimming removed 5 bases at V and 1 base at J, with 16 bases between. CDR1 and CDR2 (germline): SGHTA, FQGTGA.

The chain uses TRBV6-5 and TRBJ2-3, with D possibly TRBD2 on 7 matching bases. Germline CDR1 reads MNHEY; CDR2 reads SVGAGI. This CDR3 has 16 amino acids. Between the trimmed V and J ends, which lost 2 bases and 5 bases, there was a span of 17 bases. The CDR3 sequence: CASSYGRGVRGDTQYF. The CDR3 DNA sequence: TGTGCCAGCAGTTACGGGAGGGGGGTCCGTGGAGATACGCAGTATTTT.

The gene calls are TRBV5-1 and TRBJ1-1; maybe TRBD1 (6 bases). The CDR3 consists of 15 residues. The V gene's germline CDR1 is SGHRS and CDR2 YFSETQ. V shed 2 bases and J shed 1 base, with 12 bases lying between them. In DNA, the CDR3 is TGCGCCAGCAGCTTAGACCTAGGGGGGAACACTGAAGCTTTCTTT. The encoded protein is CASSLDLGGNTEAFF.

The genes are TRBV30 and TRBJ2-5; D is uncertain. V gave up 3 bases and J gave up 5 bases, with 7 bases separating them. The CDR3 is 11 residues long. Germline V gene lookup returns CDR1 GTSNPN and CDR2 SVGIG (reference sequence). CDR3 nucleotide sequence: TGTGCCTGGAGCGGGCTGGAGACCCAGTACTTC. Translating it yields CAWSGLETQYF.

This chain links TRBV6-5 with TRBJ2-1; 7 positions agree with TRBD2. CDR3 size: 15 residues. Germline CDR1 MNHEY, CDR2 SVGAGI. After removal of 0 bases from V and 6 bases from J, the junction contained 5 bases not matched to a gene. The DNA for the CDR3 is TGTGCCAGCAGTTACTCGGGACTACGGCCCAATGAGCAGTTCTTC. Translated: CASSYSGLRPNEQFF.

This chain links TRBV6-5 with TRBJ1-6, with a possible D match to TRBD1 (6 bases). With 5 bases removed from V and 8 bases from J, the gap between germline ends came to 16 bases. Germline lookup yields CDR1 MNHEY and CDR2 SVGAGI. CDR3 length: 15 residues. The CDR3 here is CASSASYREDSPLHF. The CDR3 DNA follows: TGTGCCAGCAGTGCCTCATACAGGGAGGATTCACCCCTCCACTTT.

The V call is TRBV11-1, the J call TRBJ1-2; D unclear. This CDR3 is 12 amino acids long. V lost 5 bases and J 6 bases, leaving 10 bases between the germline ends. Germline CDR1 is SGHAT and CDR2 is FQDESV (reference sequence). The CDR3 bases are TGTGCCAGCAGCGCTGACGGTCATGGCTACACCTTC. It encodes CASSADGHGYTF.

This chain connects TRBV13 to TRBJ2-5; 7 bases line up with TRBD1. The CDR3 covers 14 residues. V shed 0 bases, J shed 4 bases, and the junction held 2 bases outside the gene matches. Germline CDR1 reads PRHDT; CDR2 reads FYEKMQ (reference sequence). As DNA, the CDR3 is TGTGCCAGCAGCTTAGGTCCAGGGGGAGAGACCCAGTACTTC. Translated, it gives CASSLGPGGETQYF.

The chain is built from TRBV15 and TRBJ2-7; no definite D call. V shed 1 base and J shed 0 bases, with 10 bases lying between them. Germline V gives CDR1 LNHNV, CDR2 YYDKDF (reference sequence). This CDR3 is 15 amino acids long. The CDR3 region is CATSRGHSSSYEQYF. CDR3 DNA sequence: TGTGCCACCAGCAGAGGGCACAGTAGCTCCTACGAGCAGTACTTC.

This chain joins TRBV6-4 and TRBJ2-3, with a tentative D call TRBD1 (5 bases). The CDR3 sequence is 15 residues long. V was shortened by 2 bases and J by 2 bases, with 11 bases between the two germline ends. Germline CDR1 and CDR2: MRHNA and SNTAGT. In DNA, the CDR3 is TGTGCCAGCAGTGACAGGGGTCTGGACACAGATACGCAGTATTTT. Amino acids: CASSDRGLDTDTQYF.

The chain is built from TRBV2 and TRBJ2-5, with a possible D match to TRBD2 (5 bases). Trimming shortened V by 5 bases and J by 4 bases, and 14 bases separated the two germline ends. The germline V gene has CDR1 SNHLY and CDR2 FYNNEI. The CDR3 runs 14 residues. The CDR3 nucleotides read TGTGCCAGCAGTCAAACTAGTACGACAGAGACCCAGTACTTC. Protein sequence: CASSQTSTTETQYF.

The gene calls are TRBV6-6 and TRBJ2-2; 8 positions match TRBD1. Trimming removed 6 bases from V and 1 base from J; junction bases left unmatched: 1. In germline, CDR1 is MNHNY, CDR2 SVGAGI (reference sequence). The CDR3 contains 14 residues. CDR3 DNA sequence: TGTGCCAGCAGCGACAGGGGGAACACCGGGGAGCTGTTTTTT. It yields the protein CASSDRGNTGELFF.

The J gene is TRBJ2-1, the V gene TRBV9; D might be TRBD2 (6 bases). Trimming removed 0 bases at V and 4 bases at J, with 14 bases between. The CDR3 is made up of 16 amino acids. The germline gives CDR1 SGDLS, CDR2 YYNGEE. CDR3 nucleotides: TGTGCCAGCAGCGTAGGTGAGGTGGAGGGGTACAATGAGCAGTTCTTC. Translated: CASSVGEVEGYNEQFF.

The CDR3 spells CASSLGSGAAGYNEQFF. In DNA, the CDR3 is TGCGCCAGCAGCTTGGGATCCGGGGCTGCTGGTTACAATGAGCAGTTCTTC. The J gene is TRBJ2-1, the V gene TRBV5-1; D possibly uses TRBD1 or TRBD2 (5 bases each). The CDR3 covers 17 residues. Germline V lookup: CDR1 SGHRS, CDR2 YFSETQ. The V gene lost 0 bases and the J gene lost 4 bases, with 17 bases spanning the gap.

The genes are TRBV9 and TRBJ2-7, with 7 bases that match TRBD1. Trimming cost V 3 bases and J 0 bases; bases outside gene matches: 6. The CDR3 totals 15 residues. The V gene's germline CDR1 is SGDLS and CDR2 YYNGEE. Here the CDR3 reads CASSEGAGVSYEQYF. The CDR3 bases are TGTGCCAGCAGCGAGGGGGCGGGCGTCTCCTACGAGCAGTACTTC. The complete variable domain, with remaining parts taken from reference TRBV9 and TRBJ2-7, reads DSGVTQTPKHLITATGQRVTLRCSPRSGDLSVYWYQQSLDQGLQFLIQYYNGEERAKGNILERFSAQQFPDLHSELNLSSLELGDSALYFCASSEGAGVSYEQYFGPGTRLTVT.